Below, 4 T cell receptor beta chains from the same sample are listed, as sequenced in a study of CD8+ T cells in alopecia areata. Documented treatment: oral pan-JAK inhibitor, 5-10 mg twice daily. It was cDNA, reverse transcribed from extracted RNA, that served as the sequencing template. This table comes from immunoSEQ multiplex PCR, and its TCRdb copy is limited to in-frame clones, with some not included. This table has over 90,000 clones, about nine tenths appearing once. The material sequenced was CD8+ T cells sorted from blood, taken between weeks 30 and 35, from a patient treated with tofacitinib. All receptors come from a human donor with alopecia areata.

In the case of this clone: The sample holds other DNA sequences that translate to the same CDR3. J is TRBJ1-2 and V is TRBV29-1, with D perhaps TRBD1 (5 bases). The CDR3 contains 13 residues. Trimming took 5 bases from V and 2 from J, leaving 12 bases between them. CDR1 and CDR2 from the germline V gene are SQVTM and ANQGSEA. CDR3 nucleotide sequence: TGCAGCGTTCGTACAGGCATAAACTATGGCTACACCTTC. This translates into CSVRTGINYGYTF.

This clone was found once. The gene calls are TRBV29-1 and TRBJ2-7; 7 bases match TRBD2. J gave up 4 bases and V 6 bases, and 3 bases lay outside the gene matches. Germline V gene data show CDR1 as SQVTM and CDR2 as ANQGSEA. This CDR3 has 11 residues. Here the CDR3 reads CSVSGIYEQYF. DNA of the CDR3: TGCAGCGTGAGCGGGATTTACGAGCAGTACTTC.

The chain employs TRBV29-1 and TRBJ1-2; a weak D match, TRBD1 (5 bases). Germline CDR1 SQVTM, CDR2 ANQGSEA. This CDR3 comprises 13 residues. Trimming pared 8 bases from V and 4 bases from J, leaving 17 bases between. CDR3 sequence: CSSSRGSAYGYTF. The CDR3 coding sequence is TGCAGCTCTAGCCGGGGCTCCGCCTATGGCTACACCTTC.

The V call is TRBV5-1, the J call TRBJ2-5; D gene unclear. Per the germline V gene, CDR1 is SGHRS and CDR2 is YFSETQ. This CDR3 is built from 14 residues. Trimming pared 0 bases from V and 2 bases from J, leaving 8 bases between. Written as DNA, the CDR3 is TGCGCCAGCAGCTTGGCCGTGGGGCAAGAGACCCAGTACTTC. Translation gives CASSLAVGQETQYF.